The clone carrying this TCR beta chain turned up a few times. The antigen is undetermined. One heparinised draw of blood, averaging roughly 120 mL, came from each donor. The data derive from a study of beta chain features in type 1 diabetes. Overall study findings and caveats: A greater similarity of naive, central memory and Treg TCRB repertoires was seen among patients than among healthy donors. cDNA sequencing could over-represent cells with high TCR expression.

The CDR3 length is 12 residues. Trimming removed 3 bases at V and 8 bases at J, with 10 bases between. The V gene's germline CDR1 is MNHEY and CDR2 SMNVEV (reference sequence). Expressed TCRB transcripts were sequenced after all isolated RNA was converted to cDNA. Sequencing of naive, central memory and regulatory T cell samples gave an average of approximately 3.3 million reads. Only in-frame clones appear in the TCRdb table, and some are missing; sequencing was by immunoSEQ multiplex PCR. The sample has about half a million clones; approximately 28% are singletons. The V call is TRBV27, the J call TRBJ1-2; tentatively, D is TRBD1 (5 bases). The sequencing input was naive CD4+ T cells from blood. The TCR was taken from a man in his late teens or twenties in good health. In nucleotides, the CDR3 is TGTGCCAGCAGTTTGAGGGGCGACGGCTACACCTTC. This translates into CASSLRGDGYTF.